One sample yielded the 15 T cell receptor beta chains listed below, sequenced in a study of shared clonotypes between healthy human individuals. Measured with immunoSEQ multiplex PCR; TCRdb has only the in-frame clones, and not every one. The sample lists a few million clones; 90% to 95% were seen once. Material: naive CD4+ T cells from PBMCs. Indicated subset: CD45RA+ positively selected. The receptors were sampled from a man aged 18 to 30 in good health. Some clones in this sample may be carry-over from other donors' samples.

This chain uses TRBV6-1 with TRBJ1-5, with TRBD1 matching over 9 bases. The CDR3 consists of 15 residues. The V gene's germline CDR1 is MNHNS and CDR2 SASEGT. Losses at the gene ends were 6 bases for V and 5 bases for J; bases not matched to a gene: 8. The CDR3 DNA is TGTGCCAGCAGGACAACAGGGGGCTCCTATCAGCCCCAGCATTTT. Its translation: CASRTTGGSYQPQHF.

The chain carries TRBV23-1 and TRBJ2-1, with TRBD2 matching 8 bases. TRBV23-1 is marked as an open reading frame, function uncertain. V trimming: 5 bases; J trimming: 3 bases; junction bases outside the gene matches: 9. The CDR3 loop spans 16 amino acids. CDR3 sequence reads: CASSACGAGVYNEQFF. The CDR3 region has the DNA TGCGCCAGCAGTGCTTGTGGAGCGGGAGTCTACAATGAGCAGTTCTTC.

This clone was picked up one time. This specimen includes other DNA sequences encoding the same CDR3. The genes are TRBV6-5 and TRBJ2-2; D uncertain. The CDR3 runs 15 residues. The germline V and J ends were trimmed by 2 bases and 0 bases, with 7 bases remaining between them. Germline CDR1 and CDR2: MNHEY and SVGAGI. The CDR3 sequence is CASSYRSANTGELFF. The CDR3 DNA reads TGTGCCAGCAGTTACCGTTCCGCGAACACCGGGGAGCTGTTTTTT.

The chain has TRBV18 and TRBJ1-3, with no clear D. The CDR3 runs 16 residues. Deletions cut 6 bases from V and 0 bases from J, with 15 bases between. Germline V lookup: CDR1 KGHSH, CDR2 LQKENI. DNA for the CDR3: TGTGCCAGCTCGCCCCTAGATCAAAGCTCTGGAAACACCATATATTTT. Translation: CASSPLDQSSGNTIYF.

The sample holds one count of this clone. The chain employs TRBV7-9 and TRBJ2-7, with 8 positions matching TRBD1. The germline gives CDR1 SEHNR, CDR2 FQNEAQ (reference sequence). Trimming cost V 6 bases and J 1 base; bases outside gene matches: 5. The CDR3 has 14 residues. CDR3 sequence reads: CASRPTGGSYEQYF. The DNA for the CDR3 is TGTGCCAGCAGACCTACAGGGGGGTCCTACGAGCAGTACTTC.

V and J are TRBV29-1 and TRBJ1-4; D is possibly TRBD1 (6 bases). This CDR3 region has 13 residues. Per the germline V gene, CDR1 is SQVTM and CDR2 is ANQGSEA. Trimming took 3 bases from V and 5 from J, leaving 10 bases between them. CDR3 amino acids: CSVEVRGNEKLFF. Written as DNA, the CDR3 is TGCAGCGTTGAGGTCAGGGGCAATGAAAAACTGTTTTTT.

The gene calls are TRBV5-1 and TRBJ2-2; unclear D gene. Trimming took off 0 bases at V and 8 bases at J, with 8 bases between the two ends. The CDR3 is 13 amino acids. Germline CDR1 is SGHRS and CDR2 is YFSETQ. The DNA of the CDR3 is TGCGCCAGCAGCTTGGACTTCCCGGGGGAGCTGTTTTTT. Its protein is CASSLDFPGELFF.

The V call is TRBV2, the J call TRBJ2-2; no definite D call. Germline CDR1 SNHLY, CDR2 FYNNEI. Trimming took 1 base from V and 7 from J, leaving 7 bases between them. This CDR3 region has 13 residues. This CDR3 is CASSEEAYGELFF. The CDR3 bases are TGTGCCAGCAGTGAAGAGGCCTACGGGGAGCTGTTTTTT.

V and J are TRBV4-1 and TRBJ2-1, with a tentative D call TRBD1 (5 bases). V lost 0 bases, J lost 7 bases, and 13 bases lay in between. CDR3 length equals 15 residues. Germline-derived CDR1 and CDR2 are MGHRA and YSYEKL. This CDR3 is CASSQDQGYPNEQFF. Written as DNA, the CDR3 is TGCGCCAGCAGCCAAGATCAGGGCTACCCGAATGAGCAGTTCTTC.

The genes are TRBV7-9 and TRBJ2-1; 8 nucleotides align to TRBD2. V shed 3 bases and J 3 bases; nucleotides not matched to a gene: 7. Looked up from germline, CDR1 is SEHNR and CDR2 is FQNEAQ (reference sequence). The CDR3 has 16 residues. The CDR3 DNA reads as TGTGCCAGCAGCTTTGTATCGGGAGGGCTCTACAATGAGCAGTTCTTC. It codes for CASSFVSGGLYNEQFF.

With regard to this clone: The identical CDR3 is also encoded by other nucleotide sequences in the sample. The chain links TRBV30 to TRBJ2-7; D is uncertain. This CDR3 contains 13 residues. V was clipped by 0 bases and J by 2 bases, with 8 bases between them. Germline V gives CDR1 GTSNPN, CDR2 SVGIG (reference sequence). The CDR3 reads CAWSVGLTYEQYF. Written as DNA, the CDR3 is TGTGCCTGGAGTGTCGGGTTAACCTACGAGCAGTACTTC.

V gene TRBV6-1 combines with J gene TRBJ1-5; D is possibly TRBD1 (6 bases). V was shortened by 7 bases and J by 5 bases, with 12 bases between the two germline ends. Per germline, CDR1 MNHNS and CDR2 SASEGT. The CDR3 is 13 amino acids. CDR3 sequence: CASTTGYDQPQHF. The CDR3, as DNA: TGTGCCAGCACCACAGGGTATGATCAGCCCCAGCATTTT.

The chain has TRBV7-9 and TRBJ1-1; 7 nucleotides agree with TRBD1. The length of the CDR3 is 13 residues. In germline, CDR1 is SEHNR, CDR2 FQNEAQ (reference sequence). Trimming took 5 bases from V and 6 from J; bases not matched to a gene: 6. The CDR3 here is CASSTIQGAEAFF. The CDR3 DNA follows: TGTGCCAGCAGCACCATCCAGGGGGCTGAAGCTTTCTTT.

This clone was observed once. This chain uses TRBV28 with TRBJ2-1; weak D call: TRBD2 (6 bases). The CDR3 consists of 15 residues. Looked up from germline, CDR1 is MDHEN and CDR2 is SYDVKM. V was clipped by 6 bases and J by 0 bases, with 12 bases between them. The DNA of the CDR3 is TGTGCCAGCAGATTAGAGGGACTCTCCTACAATGAGCAGTTCTTC. This codes for CASRLEGLSYNEQFF.

The gene calls are TRBV29-1 and TRBJ2-1; D is possibly TRBD2 (5 bases). This CDR3 comprises 13 residues. V was pared by 4 bases and J by 9 bases, with 16 bases between. CDR1 is SQVTM, CDR2 ANQGSEA, per germline. The CDR3 DNA follows: TGCAGCGTTGTTACCCTAGCCCCGGTTGAGCAGTTCTTC. Its translation is CSVVTLAPVEQFF.